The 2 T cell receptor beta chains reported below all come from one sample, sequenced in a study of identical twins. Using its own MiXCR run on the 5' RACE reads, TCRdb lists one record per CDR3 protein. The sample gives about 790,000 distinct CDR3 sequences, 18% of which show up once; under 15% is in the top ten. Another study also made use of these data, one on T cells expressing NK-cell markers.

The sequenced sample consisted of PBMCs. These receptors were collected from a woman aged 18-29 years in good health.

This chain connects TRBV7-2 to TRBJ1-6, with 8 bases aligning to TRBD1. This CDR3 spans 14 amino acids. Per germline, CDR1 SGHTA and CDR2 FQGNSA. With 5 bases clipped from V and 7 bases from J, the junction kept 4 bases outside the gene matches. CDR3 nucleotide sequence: TGTGCCAGCAGCAGAGGACAGGGAAATTCACCCCTCCACTTT. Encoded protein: CASSRGQGNSPLHF.

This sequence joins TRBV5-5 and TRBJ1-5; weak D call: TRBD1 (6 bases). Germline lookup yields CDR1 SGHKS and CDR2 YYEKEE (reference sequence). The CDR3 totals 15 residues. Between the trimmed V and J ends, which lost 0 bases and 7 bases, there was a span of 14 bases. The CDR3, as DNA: TGTGCCAGCAGCTTGGGGTCAGGGGAGGGACAGCCCCAGCATTTT. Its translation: CASSLGSGEGQPQHF.